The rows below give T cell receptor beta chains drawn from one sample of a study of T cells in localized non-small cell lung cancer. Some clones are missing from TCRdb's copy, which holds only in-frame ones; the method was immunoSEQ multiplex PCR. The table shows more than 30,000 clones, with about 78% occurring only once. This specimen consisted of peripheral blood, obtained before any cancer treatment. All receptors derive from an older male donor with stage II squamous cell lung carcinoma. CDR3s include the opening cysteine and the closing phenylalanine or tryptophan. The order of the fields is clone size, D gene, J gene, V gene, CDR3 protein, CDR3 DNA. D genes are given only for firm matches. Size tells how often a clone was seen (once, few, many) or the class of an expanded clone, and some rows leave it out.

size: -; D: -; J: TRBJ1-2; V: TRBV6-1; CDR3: CASSKAGYGYTF; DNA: TGTGCCAGCAGCAAAGCGGGGTATGGCTACACCTTC
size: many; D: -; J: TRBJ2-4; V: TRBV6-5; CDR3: CASCTGRGNIQYF; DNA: TGTGCCAGCTGTACCGGACGGGGAAACATTCAGTACTTC
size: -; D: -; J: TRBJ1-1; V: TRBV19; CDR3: CASSSRVSRTEAFF; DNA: TGTGCCAGTAGTTCCAGGGTTTCGAGGACTGAAGCTTTCTTT
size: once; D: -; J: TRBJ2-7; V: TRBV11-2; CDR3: CASSFGTSVSYEQYF; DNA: TGTGCCAGCAGCTTCGGGACATCTGTCTCCTACGAGCAGTACTTC
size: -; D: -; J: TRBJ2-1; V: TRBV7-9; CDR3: CASSLDSSAYNEQFF; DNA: TGTGCCAGCAGCTTAGACTCTAGCGCCTACAATGAGCAGTTCTTC
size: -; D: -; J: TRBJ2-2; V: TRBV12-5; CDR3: CASGPPENTGELFF; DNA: TGTGCTAGTGGTCCGCCCGAGAACACCGGGGAGCTGTTTTTT
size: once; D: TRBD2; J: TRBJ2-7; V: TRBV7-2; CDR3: CASSLRLAGGYEQYF; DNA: TGTGCCAGCAGCCTCCGACTAGCGGGAGGATATGAGCAGTACTTC
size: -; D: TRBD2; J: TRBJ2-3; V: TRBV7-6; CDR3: CASSPGSGGPGTDTQYF; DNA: TGTGCCAGCAGCCCGGGGAGCGGGGGGCCAGGCACAGATACGCAGTATTTT
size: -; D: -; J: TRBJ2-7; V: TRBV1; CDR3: CTSSQDVRGFRPYF; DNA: TGCACCAGCAGCCAAGACGTCAGGGGATTTCGGCCGTACTTC
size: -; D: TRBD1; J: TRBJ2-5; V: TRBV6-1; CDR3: CASSRTGGLEETQYF; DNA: TGTGCCAGTTCGAGGACAGGCGGATTGGAAGAGACCCAGTACTTC
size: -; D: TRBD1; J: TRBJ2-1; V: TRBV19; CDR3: CATMDRGRVNEQFF; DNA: TGTGCCACCATGGACAGGGGGCGCGTGAATGAGCAGTTCTTC
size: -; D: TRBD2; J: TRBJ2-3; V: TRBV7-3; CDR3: CASSRGLAGGTISQYF; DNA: TGTGCCAGCAGCCGCGGACTAGCGGGAGGGACTATATCGCAGTATTTT
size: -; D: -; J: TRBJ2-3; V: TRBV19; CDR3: CASSLGLGTDTQYF; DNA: TGTGCCAGTTCCCTGGGCTTGGGCACAGATACGCAGTATTTT
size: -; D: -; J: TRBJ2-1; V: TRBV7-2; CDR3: CASSRGGANDEQFF; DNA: TGTGCCAGCAGCCGCGGGGGCGCGAACGATGAGCAGTTCTTC
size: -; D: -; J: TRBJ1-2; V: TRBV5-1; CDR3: CASSLDTGWDGYTF; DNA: TGCGCCAGCAGCTTGGACACAGGGTGGGATGGCTACACCTTC
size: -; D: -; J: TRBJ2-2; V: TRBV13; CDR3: CASSFGEGAYTGELFF; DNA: TGTGCCAGCAGCTTCGGGGAGGGGGCTTATACCGGGGAGCTGTTTTTT
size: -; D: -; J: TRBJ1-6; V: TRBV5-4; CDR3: CASSGPGSPLHF; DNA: TGTGCCAGCAGCGGTCCCGGATCACCCCTCCACTTT
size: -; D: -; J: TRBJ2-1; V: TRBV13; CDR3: CASRETLRDNEQFF; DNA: TGTGCCAGCAGGGAGACACTGAGGGACAATGAGCAGTTCTTC
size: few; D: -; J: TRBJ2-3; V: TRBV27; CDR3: CASRMSTDTQYF; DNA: TGTGCCAGTCGAATGAGCACAGATACGCAGTATTTT
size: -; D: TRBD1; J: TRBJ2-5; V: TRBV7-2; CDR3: CASSYDREETQYF; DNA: TGTGCCAGCAGCTACGACAGGGAAGAGACCCAGTACTTC
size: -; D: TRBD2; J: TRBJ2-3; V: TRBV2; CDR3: CASSLGLAGGADTQYF; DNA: TGTGCCAGCAGTTTAGGACTAGCGGGCGGGGCAGATACGCAGTATTTT
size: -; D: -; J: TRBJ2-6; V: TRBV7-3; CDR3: CASSFTGPGANVLTF; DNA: TGTGCCAGCAGCTTTACAGGTCCTGGGGCCAACGTCCTGACTTTC
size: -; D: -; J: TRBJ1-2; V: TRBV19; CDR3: CASSHYGYTF; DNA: TGTGCCAGCTCCCACTATGGCTACACCTTC
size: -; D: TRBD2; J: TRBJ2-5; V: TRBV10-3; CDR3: CAISEIIAGGQETQYF; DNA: TGTGCCATCAGTGAGATCATTGCGGGAGGCCAAGAGACCCAGTACTTC
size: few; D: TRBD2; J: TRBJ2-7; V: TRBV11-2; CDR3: CASRWSGGASYEQYF; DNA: TGTGCCAGCAGGTGGTCGGGGGGAGCCTCCTACGAGCAGTACTTC
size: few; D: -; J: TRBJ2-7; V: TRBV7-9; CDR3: CASSRGGAGFLTGYEQYF; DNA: TGTGCCAGCAGCCGTGGTGGGGCAGGCTTCCTAACAGGCTACGAGCAGTACTTC
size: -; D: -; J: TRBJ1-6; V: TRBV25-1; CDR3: CASSKDAGYSPLHF; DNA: TGTGCCAGCAGCAAGGACGCCGGTTACTCACCCCTCCACTTT
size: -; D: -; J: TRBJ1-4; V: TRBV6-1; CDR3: CASPPPMPTNEKLFF; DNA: TGTGCCAGTCCCCCCCCAATGCCAACTAATGAAAAACTGTTTTTT
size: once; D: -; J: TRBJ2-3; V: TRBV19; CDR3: CASSPPPGTDTQYF; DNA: TGTGCCAGTAGTCCCCCCCCAGGGACAGATACGCAGTATTTT
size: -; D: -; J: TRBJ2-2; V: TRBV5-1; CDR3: CASSLVAGNTGELFF; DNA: TGCGCCAGCAGCTTGGTGGCGGGGAACACCGGGGAGCTGTTTTTT
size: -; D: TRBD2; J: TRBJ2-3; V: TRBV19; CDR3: CASSPSLAGPDTQYF; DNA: TGTGCCAGTAGTCCTTCTCTAGCGGGCCCCGATACGCAGTATTTT
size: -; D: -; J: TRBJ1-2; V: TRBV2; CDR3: CASSEGGRDGYTF; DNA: TGTGCCAGCAGTGAGGGGGGAAGGGATGGCTACACCTTC
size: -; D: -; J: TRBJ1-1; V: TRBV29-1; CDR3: CSALRPGLTEAFF; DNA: TGCAGCGCCCTTCGGCCAGGGCTCACTGAAGCTTTCTTT
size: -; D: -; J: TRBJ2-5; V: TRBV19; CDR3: CASPCPGIMWTQYF; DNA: TGTGCCAGTCCGTGCCCAGGGATTATGTGGACCCAGTACTTC
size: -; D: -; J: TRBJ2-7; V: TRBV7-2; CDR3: CASSRDRDSDEQYF; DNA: TGTGCCAGCAGCCGCGACCGGGACTCCGACGAGCAGTACTTC
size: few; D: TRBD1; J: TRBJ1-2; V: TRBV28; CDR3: CASSLFTLYIPGTVRSPGGYTF; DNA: TGTGCCAGCAGTTTATTCACCCTATATATACCAGGGACAGTCAGATCCCCAGGTGGCTACACCTTC
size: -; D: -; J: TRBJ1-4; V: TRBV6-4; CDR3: CASSDSFQGRKEKLFF; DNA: TGTGCCAGCAGTGATTCATTTCAGGGGAGAAAGGAAAAACTGTTTTTT
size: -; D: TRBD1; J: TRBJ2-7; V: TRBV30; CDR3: CAWTRQGFSYEQYF; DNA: TGTGCCTGGACCCGACAGGGGTTTTCCTACGAGCAGTACTTC
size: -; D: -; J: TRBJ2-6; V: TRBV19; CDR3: CASTKPGDSGANVLTF; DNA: TGTGCCAGTACAAAACCGGGGGACTCTGGGGCCAACGTCCTGACTTTC